This T cell receptor beta chain appears in the sequencing data of a study of T cells in narcolepsy. Findings and limits, study-wide: Comparing one patient's CSF and blood CD4+ clonotypes highlighted HCRT- and TRIB2-specific autoreactive clonotypes.

Profiled with immunoSEQ multiplex PCR; TCRdb holds only in-frame clones, not every one. The repertoire holds nearly 35,000 clones, with 80% as singletons. The CDR3 runs 17 residues. V shed 2 bases, J shed 2 bases, and the junction held 4 bases outside the gene matches. CDR1 MGHRA and CDR2 YSYEKL come from the germline V gene. Regarding this clone: What it binds is not known.

The chain combines TRBV4-1 with TRBJ2-3; 13 positions agree with TRBD2. The sequencing sample was made of memory (CD45RA-) CD4+ T cells from blood. The TCR sequence derives from a human donor in good health. In nucleotides, the CDR3 is TGCGCCAGCAGCCAAAGGGGACTAGCGGGAAACACAGATACGCAGTATTTT. This translates into CASSQRGLAGNTDTQYF.